This is a list of T cell receptor beta chains from one sample in a study of T cells after posttransplantation cyclophosphamide. Data came from immunoSEQ multiplex PCR; TCRdb stores just in-frame clones and leaves some out. The table includes around 37,000 clones, roughly 78% detected once. This specimen consisted of CD4+ T cells sorted from blood, obtained roughly 1,900 days after a stem cell transplant with posttransplant cyclophosphamide. The receptors were sampled from a female patient in her forties or fifties who received an allogeneic stem cell transplant from a related donor, was CMV-positive, and had no GVHD. Some of these T cells may belong to the graft donor. The conserved cysteine and the conserved F or W are not part of the CDR3 here. Fields, in order: CDR3 protein, CDR3 length, clone size, J gene, V gene. A clone size is listed for some rows: how often the clone was seen (once, few, many), or a class if it is expanded.

cdr3_aa: ASSILAGLYNEQF; cdr3_length: 13; clone_size: .; j_call: TRBJ2-1; v_call: TRBV5-1
cdr3_aa: ASSGTLNTEAF; cdr3_length: 11; clone_size: .; j_call: TRBJ1-1; v_call: TRBV2
cdr3_aa: ASSRDRAYEQY; cdr3_length: 11; clone_size: .; j_call: TRBJ2-7; v_call: TRBV5-1
cdr3_aa: ASSPPGRGHYEQY; cdr3_length: 13; clone_size: .; j_call: TRBJ2-7; v_call: TRBV18
cdr3_aa: ASSADRGTYNSPLH; cdr3_length: 14; clone_size: few; j_call: TRBJ1-6; v_call: TRBV7-2
cdr3_aa: ATSTLSNQPQH; cdr3_length: 11; clone_size: many; j_call: TRBJ1-5; v_call: TRBV15
cdr3_aa: ASSERTGGPYGYT; cdr3_length: 13; clone_size: .; j_call: TRBJ1-2; v_call: TRBV6-1
cdr3_aa: ASSVGTGPQH; cdr3_length: 10; clone_size: .; j_call: TRBJ1-5; v_call: TRBV25-1
cdr3_aa: ASSQSVKDRVAEQY; cdr3_length: 14; clone_size: once; j_call: TRBJ2-7; v_call: TRBV23-1
cdr3_aa: SVNGGDATNYGYT; cdr3_length: 13; clone_size: .; j_call: TRBJ1-2; v_call: TRBV29-1
cdr3_aa: ASSPRDYYEQY; cdr3_length: 11; clone_size: .; j_call: TRBJ2-7; v_call: TRBV7-2
cdr3_aa: ATSRDPRGTGELF; cdr3_length: 13; clone_size: .; j_call: TRBJ2-2; v_call: TRBV15
cdr3_aa: ASSQAGGRDTQY; cdr3_length: 12; clone_size: .; j_call: TRBJ2-3; v_call: TRBV28
cdr3_aa: ASSLLRNEQF; cdr3_length: 10; clone_size: .; j_call: TRBJ2-1; v_call: TRBV5-1
cdr3_aa: ASSADHQETQY; cdr3_length: 11; clone_size: .; j_call: TRBJ2-5; v_call: TRBV19
cdr3_aa: ASSLDGSNQPQH; cdr3_length: 12; clone_size: .; j_call: TRBJ1-5; v_call: TRBV11-1
cdr3_aa: ASSPILRASGNNEQF; cdr3_length: 15; clone_size: .; j_call: TRBJ2-1; v_call: TRBV14
cdr3_aa: ASSLGVAYEQY; cdr3_length: 11; clone_size: .; j_call: TRBJ2-7; v_call: TRBV7-2
cdr3_aa: ASRPTGSYEQY; cdr3_length: 11; clone_size: .; j_call: TRBJ2-7; v_call: TRBV5-1
cdr3_aa: ASSISGAVTGTEAF; cdr3_length: 14; clone_size: .; j_call: TRBJ1-1; v_call: TRBV19
cdr3_aa: ASSPLTGVGTEAF; cdr3_length: 13; clone_size: .; j_call: TRBJ1-1; v_call: TRBV11-2
cdr3_aa: ASSAGLDRAF; cdr3_length: 10; clone_size: .; j_call: TRBJ1-1; v_call: TRBV7-9
cdr3_aa: ASSVGQADQPQH; cdr3_length: 12; clone_size: .; j_call: TRBJ1-5; v_call: TRBV9
cdr3_aa: ASSLGGGSYTEAF; cdr3_length: 13; clone_size: .; j_call: TRBJ1-1; v_call: TRBV7-6
cdr3_aa: ASSPRLGSETQY; cdr3_length: 12; clone_size: .; j_call: TRBJ2-5; v_call: TRBV9
cdr3_aa: ATRLAGGAGTQY; cdr3_length: 12; clone_size: .; j_call: TRBJ2-5; v_call: TRBV7-2
cdr3_aa: ASSLTGTSVQY; cdr3_length: 11; clone_size: .; j_call: TRBJ2-3; v_call: TRBV7-9
cdr3_aa: ASSQQDRPLNTEAF; cdr3_length: 14; clone_size: .; j_call: TRBJ1-1; v_call: TRBV7-2
cdr3_aa: ASSGQGWGTGELF; cdr3_length: 13; clone_size: .; j_call: TRBJ2-2; v_call: TRBV19
cdr3_aa: ASSLKQNYGYT; cdr3_length: 11; clone_size: once; j_call: TRBJ1-2; v_call: TRBV7-2
cdr3_aa: ASSPGASGTGELF; cdr3_length: 13; clone_size: .; j_call: TRBJ2-2; v_call: TRBV11-2
cdr3_aa: ASTDPASGLYEQY; cdr3_length: 13; clone_size: .; j_call: TRBJ2-7; v_call: TRBV6-5
cdr3_aa: ASSARGSYEQY; cdr3_length: 11; clone_size: once; j_call: TRBJ2-7; v_call: TRBV7-2
cdr3_aa: ASSRTGFGAGELF; cdr3_length: 13; clone_size: once; j_call: TRBJ2-2; v_call: TRBV19
cdr3_aa: ASSLDRAGGNQPQH; cdr3_length: 14; clone_size: few; j_call: TRBJ1-5; v_call: TRBV11-1
cdr3_aa: ASRGESNQPQH; cdr3_length: 11; clone_size: .; j_call: TRBJ1-5; v_call: TRBV2
cdr3_aa: ASSPRTGGQEKLF; cdr3_length: 13; clone_size: once; j_call: TRBJ1-4; v_call: TRBV19
cdr3_aa: ASSYQQQAF; cdr3_length: 9; clone_size: .; j_call: TRBJ1-1; v_call: TRBV6-5
cdr3_aa: ASSESAQGFQTQY; cdr3_length: 13; clone_size: .; j_call: TRBJ2-5; v_call: TRBV10-2
cdr3_aa: ASSYGTGPSTDTQY; cdr3_length: 14; clone_size: .; j_call: TRBJ2-3; v_call: TRBV6-5
cdr3_aa: ASSLAEGNQPQH; cdr3_length: 12; clone_size: few; j_call: TRBJ1-5; v_call: TRBV4-1
cdr3_aa: ASSQTGNTDTQY; cdr3_length: 12; clone_size: .; j_call: TRBJ2-3; v_call: TRBV4-1
cdr3_aa: ASSLLQGSTDTQY; cdr3_length: 13; clone_size: once; j_call: TRBJ2-3; v_call: TRBV19
cdr3_aa: ASSSRTGISFH; cdr3_length: 11; clone_size: .; j_call: TRBJ1-6; v_call: TRBV5-8
cdr3_aa: ASGDREVFGANVLT; cdr3_length: 14; clone_size: .; j_call: TRBJ2-6; v_call: TRBV5-1
cdr3_aa: ASRQGHEQY; cdr3_length: 9; clone_size: .; j_call: TRBJ2-7; v_call: TRBV6-6
cdr3_aa: ASSLGAHTYNEQF; cdr3_length: 13; clone_size: .; j_call: TRBJ2-1; v_call: TRBV5-4
cdr3_aa: ASSLPGDRPTDTQY; cdr3_length: 14; clone_size: .; j_call: TRBJ2-3; v_call: TRBV5-6
cdr3_aa: ASRGQGYNSPLH; cdr3_length: 12; clone_size: .; j_call: TRBJ1-6; v_call: TRBV28
cdr3_aa: ASSLMGIGEYNEQF; cdr3_length: 14; clone_size: .; j_call: TRBJ2-1; v_call: TRBV5-1
cdr3_aa: ASSPDGRGADPGELF; cdr3_length: 15; clone_size: .; j_call: TRBJ2-2; v_call: TRBV5-4
cdr3_aa: ASSDLGDNYGYT; cdr3_length: 12; clone_size: .; j_call: TRBJ1-2; v_call: TRBV2
cdr3_aa: ASSLADAGTGNTIY; cdr3_length: 14; clone_size: .; j_call: TRBJ1-3; v_call: TRBV7-2
cdr3_aa: ASSIVAGDGETQY; cdr3_length: 13; clone_size: .; j_call: TRBJ2-5; v_call: TRBV19